This T cell receptor beta chain was identified during a study of the immune and genomic landscape of osteosarcoma (dated by TCRdb to 2019 to 2021). Describing the broader study: A total of around 44 pediatric and adult patients with high-grade osteosarcoma made up the overall cohort, and the median age at diagnosis was approximately 30 years (range roughly 5-90). Poor-risk disease was overrepresented in the cohort, as 73% of patients had an unfavorable pathologic response to standard therapy and over 60% were deceased. Patients in the overall cohort were 45% to 65% male, and around 77% presented with localized disease at diagnosis. An explanation for the limited clinical activity of immune checkpoint inhibitors in osteosarcoma was sought in the study. To define immunogenic potential, the study profiled osteosarcoma specimens using whole genome, RNA and T-cell receptor sequencing, along with immunohistochemistry and reverse phase protein arrays. Three patients contributed two samples from the same tumor site. To characterize the osteosarcoma immunogenomic landscape, the TCR sequencing results were combined with transcriptome, protein array and immunostaining data. What the authors observed across the whole study: Alongside the frozen tumor specimens, matched blood was collected from only a couple of patients. Productive TCR clonality was low overall, averaging about 0.091 with a maximum of roughly 0.3, suggesting limited T-cell clonal expansion. Sample size was not determined by any statistical method, because osteosarcoma is rare and every possible sample was collected. Although TCR productive clonality was higher in the immune-hot C3 cluster than in the cold C1 cluster, TCR productive clonality was still low overall. In five cases, the repertoire was dominated by a single hyperexpanded clone, and fewer than 100 T-cell clonotypes were detected in all five cases. The clonality benchmarks were taken from external normal skin and healthy peripheral blood data instead of from matched normal tissue.

The CDR3 numbers 16 residues from cysteine through phenylalanine. Only the CDR3 part of the read is kept: 48 bases, read in frame from the first base. CDR1 and CDR2 (GTSNPN, SVGIG) derive from the germline V gene (reference sequence). V is cut by 0 bases and J by 8 bases, and the space between the germline ends is 20 bases. TCR beta chain CDR3 regions were immunosequenced with the ImmunoSEQ Assay (Adaptive Biotechnologies). On the study's bioinformatics: TCRB rearrangements, read counts, read proportions and gene usage were exported through the ImmunoSEQ Analyzer platform. Using productive rearrangements, T-cell clonality was calculated as 1 minus Pielou's evenness. In the clonal space homeostasis analysis, clonotypes were grouped as rare, small, medium, large or hyperexpanded (0.01 to 1 of the repertoire). TCR productive clonality was compared across immune clusters C1, C2 and C3 using the Wilcoxon rank sum test. Held by TCRdb, this immuneACCESS table contains in-frame sequences only and omits some clones. Under half of the omission traces to an unresolved V gene where checked; the cause of the rest is unknown. D and trimming come from the DNA, and the V and J calls and clone size come from that table. In all, the sample holds several hundred clones, and approximately 79% of those were seen once. The ten most abundant clones make up 50% to 60% of the sample.

Specimens were post-treatment primary, local recurrence and metastasis tumors from poor-prognosis patients. The metastasis specimens were resected osteosarcoma lung metastases that had been frozen. Regarding this clone: Its cognate antigen has yet to be identified. No much larger clone exists at a distance of one base, and base qualities are not known.

What was sequenced was metastatic tumor tissue from the chest wall. Sample cell subset or site, as interpreted from the label and publication: lung metastasis of osteosarcoma. The receptor chain draws on TRBV30 and TRBJ2-4; the D gene could be either TRBD1 or TRBD2, each agreeing at 5 bases. This clonotype was obtained from a woman in her late teens or twenties with osteosarcoma. The age is the age at diagnosis. Read as DNA, the sequence is TGTGCCTGGAGTGTAGGGCAAGGGACGGTGTTGGACATTCAGTACTTC. Its protein is CAWSVGQGTVLDIQYF.